Described below is a single T cell receptor (beta chain) sequence and its context. These data come from a study of blood T cell repertoires in COVID-19. On the study more broadly: Material from acute and convalescent COVID-19 was sourced from the United States, Italy and Spain. Nucleic acid was either cDNA or gDNA, and it came from T cells, B-cell-depleted T cells, or PBMCs.

Participants' reported clinical history set cohort assignment. Symptom resolution, clearance, or two negative PCRs marked donors in Cohort 3 as recovered. Profiling relied on immunoSEQ multiplex PCR, and the TCRdb table lists in-frame clones only, not all of them. The sample gives about 200,000 clones, 85% of which show up once; roughly 20% is in the top ten. Sequencing input: PBMCs or T cells enriched from blood (not recorded which). The sequence derives from a man aged 35 to 55 who had recovered from COVID-19.

CDR3 protein: CASSTSWTGRLPQHF. The CDR3 DNA sequence: TGTGCCAGCAGCACCTCTTGGACAGGGAGGCTGCCCCAGCATTTT. V usage is TRBV21-1 and J usage is TRBJ1-5; the D call of TRBD1 is as the table states it, not checked on the DNA. TRBV21-1 is designated a pseudogene. The CDR3 loop spans 15 amino acids.